The clone carrying this T cell receptor (beta chain) was recorded at least ten times. Before thyroid surgery, none of the patients had received any treatment. CDR1 is SGHTA, CDR2 FQGNSA, per germline. V was shortened by 1 base and J by 5 bases, with 12 bases between the two germline ends. The CDR3 has 15 residues. The data originate from a study of metastatic and nonmetastatic thyroid tumors. TCRdb re-called clones from the PCR reads using MiXCR. The sample consists of tens of thousands of clones, roughly an eighth of them appearing once. The sequence derives from a female donor with papillary thyroid cancer or a benign thyroid nodule (not recorded which). Some clones in this sample may be carry-over from other donors' samples. The V and J genes are TRBV7-2 and TRBJ2-1, with D hard to call. The sample taken for sequencing was blood. CDR3 residues: CASSLGAPQNNEQFF. The CDR3 DNA follows: TGTGCCAGCAGCTTAGGGGCACCTCAGAACAATGAGCAGTTCTTC.